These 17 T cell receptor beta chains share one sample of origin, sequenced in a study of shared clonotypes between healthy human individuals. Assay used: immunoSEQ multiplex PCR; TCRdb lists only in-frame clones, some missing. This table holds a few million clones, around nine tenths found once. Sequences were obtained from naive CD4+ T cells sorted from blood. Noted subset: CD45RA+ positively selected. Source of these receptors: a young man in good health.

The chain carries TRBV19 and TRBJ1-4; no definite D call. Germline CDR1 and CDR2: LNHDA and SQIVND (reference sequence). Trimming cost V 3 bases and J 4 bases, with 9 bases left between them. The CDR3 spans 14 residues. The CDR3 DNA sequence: TGTGCCAGTAGTATGGCGGGATTTAATGAAAAACTGTTTTTT. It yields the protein CASSMAGFNEKLFF. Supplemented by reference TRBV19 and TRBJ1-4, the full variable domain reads DGGITQSPKYLFRKEGQNVTLSCEQNLNHDAMYWYRQDPGQGLRLIYYSQIVNDFQKGDIAEGYSVSREKKESFPLTVTSAQKNPTAFYLCASSMAGFNEKLFFGSGTQLSVL.

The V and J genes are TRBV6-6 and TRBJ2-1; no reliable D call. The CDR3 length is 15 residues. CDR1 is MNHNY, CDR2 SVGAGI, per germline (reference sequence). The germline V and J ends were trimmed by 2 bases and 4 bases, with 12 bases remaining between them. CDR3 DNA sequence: TGTGCCAGCAGTTACGGAATATTAAGGTACAATGAGCAGTTCTTC. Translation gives CASSYGILRYNEQFF.

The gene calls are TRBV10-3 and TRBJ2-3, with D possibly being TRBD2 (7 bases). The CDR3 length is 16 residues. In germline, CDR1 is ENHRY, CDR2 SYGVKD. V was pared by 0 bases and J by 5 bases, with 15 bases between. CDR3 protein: CAISESGGALGDTQYF. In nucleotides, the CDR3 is TGTGCCATCAGTGAGTCTGGGGGGGCCCTGGGAGATACGCAGTATTTT.

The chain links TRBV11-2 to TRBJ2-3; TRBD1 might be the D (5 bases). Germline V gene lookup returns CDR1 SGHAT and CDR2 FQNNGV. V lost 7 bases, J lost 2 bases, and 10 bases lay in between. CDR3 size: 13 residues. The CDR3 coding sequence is TGTGCCAGCAATCAGGGATACACAGATACGCAGTATTTT. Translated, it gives CASNQGYTDTQYF. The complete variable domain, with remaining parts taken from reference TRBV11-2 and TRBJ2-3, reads EAGVAQSPRYKIIEKRQSVAFWCNPISGHATLYWYQQILGQGPKLLIQFQNNGVVDDSQLPKDRFSAERLKGVDSTLKIQPAKLEDSAVYLCASNQGYTDTQYFGPGTRLTVL.

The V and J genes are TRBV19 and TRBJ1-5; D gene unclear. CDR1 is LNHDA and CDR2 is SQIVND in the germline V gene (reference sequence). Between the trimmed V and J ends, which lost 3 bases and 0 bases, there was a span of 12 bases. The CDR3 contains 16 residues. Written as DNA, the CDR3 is TGTGCCAGTAGTATCTTTCTTGGAGTTAGCAATCAGCCCCAGCATTTT. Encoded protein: CASSIFLGVSNQPQHF.

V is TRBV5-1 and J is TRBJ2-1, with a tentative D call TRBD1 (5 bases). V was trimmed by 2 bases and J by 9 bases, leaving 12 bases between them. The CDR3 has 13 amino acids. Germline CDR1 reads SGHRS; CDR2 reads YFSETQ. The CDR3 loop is CASSFAGFGEQFF. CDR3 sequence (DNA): TGCGCCAGCAGCTTTGCAGGGTTTGGTGAGCAGTTCTTC.

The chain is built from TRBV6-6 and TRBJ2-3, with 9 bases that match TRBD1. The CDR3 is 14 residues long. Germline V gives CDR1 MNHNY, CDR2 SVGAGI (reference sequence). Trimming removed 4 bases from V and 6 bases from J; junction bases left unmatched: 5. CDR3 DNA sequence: TGTGCCAGCAGTTTCCGGGACAGGGCCGATACGCAGTATTTT. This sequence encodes CASSFRDRADTQYF.

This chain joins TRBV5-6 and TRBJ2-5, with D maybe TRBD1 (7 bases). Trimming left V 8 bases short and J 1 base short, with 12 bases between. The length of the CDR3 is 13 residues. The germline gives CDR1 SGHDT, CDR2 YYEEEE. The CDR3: CASRQGLQETQYF. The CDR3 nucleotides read TGTGCCAGTCGACAGGGACTCCAAGAGACCCAGTACTTC.

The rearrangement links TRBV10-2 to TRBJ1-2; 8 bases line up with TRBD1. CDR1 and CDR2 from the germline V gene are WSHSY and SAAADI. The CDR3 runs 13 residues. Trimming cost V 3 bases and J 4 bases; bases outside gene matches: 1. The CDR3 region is CASSEQGGYGYTF. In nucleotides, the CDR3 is TGCGCCAGCAGTGAACAGGGGGGCTATGGCTACACCTTC.

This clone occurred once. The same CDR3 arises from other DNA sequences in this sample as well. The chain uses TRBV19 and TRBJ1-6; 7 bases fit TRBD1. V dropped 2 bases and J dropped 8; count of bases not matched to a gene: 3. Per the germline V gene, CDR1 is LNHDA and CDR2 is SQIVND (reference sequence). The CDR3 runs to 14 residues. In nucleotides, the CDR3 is TGTGCCAGTAGTATATCAGGGGGGGATTCACCCCTCCACTTT. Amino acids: CASSISGGDSPLHF.

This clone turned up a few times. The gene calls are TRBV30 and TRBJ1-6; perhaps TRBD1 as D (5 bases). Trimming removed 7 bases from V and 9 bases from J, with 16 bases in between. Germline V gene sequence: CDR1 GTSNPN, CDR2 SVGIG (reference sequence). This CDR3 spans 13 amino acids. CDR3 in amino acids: CAYTRDPTSPLHF. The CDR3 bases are TGTGCCTATACCAGGGACCCGACTTCACCCCTCCACTTT. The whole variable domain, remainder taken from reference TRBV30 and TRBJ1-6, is SQTIHQWPATLVQPVGSPLSLECTVEGTSNPNLYWYRQAAGRGLQLLFYSVGIGQISSEVPQNLSASRPQDRQFILSSKKLLLSDSGFYLCAYTRDPTSPLHFGNGTRLTVT.

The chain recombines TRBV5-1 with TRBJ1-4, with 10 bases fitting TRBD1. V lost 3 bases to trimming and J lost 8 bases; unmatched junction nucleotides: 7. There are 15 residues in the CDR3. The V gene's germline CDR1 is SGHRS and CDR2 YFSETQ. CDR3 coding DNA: TGCGCCAGCAGCTCAATGACAGGGGGCCGGGAAAAACTGTTTTTT. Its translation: CASSSMTGGREKLFF. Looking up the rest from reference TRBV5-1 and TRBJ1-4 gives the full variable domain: KAGVTQTPRYLIKTRGQQVTLSCSPISGHRSVSWYQQTPGQGLQFLFEYFSETQRNKGNFPGRFSGRQFSNSRSEMNVSTLELGDSALYLCASSSMTGGREKLFFGSGTQLSVL.

The CDR3 DNA follows: TGCGCCAGCAGCCAGGGGGGGAATAATGAAAAACTGTTTTTT. This gives the protein CASSQGGNNEKLFF. The chain joins TRBV4-3 to TRBJ1-4, with D possibly being TRBD1 (5 bases). V was pared by 3 bases and J by 4 bases, with 9 bases between. Germline V CDR1 and CDR2: LGHNA, YSLEER. The CDR3 extends over 14 amino acids.

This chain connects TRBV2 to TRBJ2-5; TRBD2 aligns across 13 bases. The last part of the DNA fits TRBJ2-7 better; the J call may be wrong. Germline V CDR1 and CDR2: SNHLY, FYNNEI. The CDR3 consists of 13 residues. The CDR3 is CASRTSGGYEQYF. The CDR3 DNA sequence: TGTGCCAGCCGGACTAGCGGGGGCTACGAGCAGTACTTC.

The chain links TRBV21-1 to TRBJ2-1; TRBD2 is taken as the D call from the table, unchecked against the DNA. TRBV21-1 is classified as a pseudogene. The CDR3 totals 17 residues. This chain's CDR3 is CASSPPGGGRSYNEQFF. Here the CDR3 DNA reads TGTGCCAGCAGCCCACCGGGGGGCGGACGCTCCTACAATGAGCAGTTCTTC.

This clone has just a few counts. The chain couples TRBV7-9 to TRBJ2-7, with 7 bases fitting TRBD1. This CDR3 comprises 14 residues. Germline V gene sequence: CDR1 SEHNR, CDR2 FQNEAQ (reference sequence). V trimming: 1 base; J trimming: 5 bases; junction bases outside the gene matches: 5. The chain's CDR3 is CASSLVTGSNEQYF. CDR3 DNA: TGTGCCAGCAGCTTAGTGACAGGGTCCAACGAGCAGTACTTC.

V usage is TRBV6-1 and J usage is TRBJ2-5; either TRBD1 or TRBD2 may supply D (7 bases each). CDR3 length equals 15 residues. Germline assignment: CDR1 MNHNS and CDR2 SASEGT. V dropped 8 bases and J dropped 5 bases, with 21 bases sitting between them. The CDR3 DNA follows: TGTGCCAGCCGTCCCGGGGAGGGGGCTTGGGAGACCCAGTACTTC. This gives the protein CASRPGEGAWETQYF.